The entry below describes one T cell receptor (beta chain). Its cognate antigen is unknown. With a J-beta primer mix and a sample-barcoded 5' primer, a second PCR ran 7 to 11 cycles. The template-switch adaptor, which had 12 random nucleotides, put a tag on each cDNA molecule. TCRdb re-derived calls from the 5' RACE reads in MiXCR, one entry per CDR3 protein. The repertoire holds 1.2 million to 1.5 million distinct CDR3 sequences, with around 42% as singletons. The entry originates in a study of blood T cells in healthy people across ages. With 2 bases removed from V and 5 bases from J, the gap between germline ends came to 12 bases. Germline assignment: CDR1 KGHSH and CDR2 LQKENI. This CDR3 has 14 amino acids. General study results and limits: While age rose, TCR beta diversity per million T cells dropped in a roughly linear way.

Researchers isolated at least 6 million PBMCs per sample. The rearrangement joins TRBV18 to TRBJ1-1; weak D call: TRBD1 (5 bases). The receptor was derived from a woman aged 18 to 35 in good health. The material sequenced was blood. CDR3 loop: CASSPGGIGTEAFF. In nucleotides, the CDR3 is TGTGCCAGCTCACCAGGGGGAATCGGGACTGAAGCTTTCTTT.